This entry features one TCR beta chain sequence. No antigen is known for it. These data are taken from a study of PD-1 blockade in mismatch repair-deficient tumors. For the study at large: Patients had more than ten mismatch repair-deficient cancer types, all previously treated and progressing. Findings and caveats of the study: Tumor-resident clones, often undetectable pretreatment in blood, expanded then contracted after pembrolizumab.

TCRdb keeps only in-frame clones here, not all; method: immunoSEQ multiplex PCR. The data hold roughly 120,000 clones, with roughly 90% observed a single time. TCRs were sequenced from a few patients responding to pembrolizumab. The sample was peripheral blood, taken approximately 72 weeks after starting pembrolizumab. The sequence was collected from an adult with mismatch repair-deficient cancer.

CDR3 amino acids: CASSVGVAGQGADTF. CDR3 nucleotides: TGTGCCAGCAGCGTAGGGGTAGCGGGACAGGGGGCCGACACCTTC. This chain links TRBV9 with TRBJ1-2; 12 positions match TRBD1. The CDR3 loop spans 15 amino acids. CDR1 is SGDLS and CDR2 is YYNGEE in the germline V gene. V dropped 0 bases and J dropped 12; count of bases not matched to a gene: 9.